This entry lists 27 T cell receptor beta chains sequenced from one sample in a study of T cell repertoires in cytomegalovirus infection. TCRdb re-called the reads with MiXCR, one entry per CDR3 protein. The data show some 900,000 distinct CDR3 sequences, about 31% seen once. No antigen has been assigned to these receptors. The sample here was cultured CD8+ T cells from PBMCs, taken from culture after CMV antigen stimulation. All receptors derive from a human donor in good health (CMV status not recorded). Some clones in this sample may be carry-over from other donors' samples.

The rearrangement joins TRBV7-9 to TRBJ2-7; D gene ambiguous. With 5 bases removed from V and 2 bases from J, the gap between germline ends came to 19 bases. The CDR3 has 16 amino acids. CDR1 and CDR2 from the germline V gene are SEHNR and FQNEAQ (reference sequence). CDR3 sequence: CASSIDILTIPYEQYV. CDR3 DNA: TGTGCCAGCAGCATCGACATTCTGACGATCCCCTACGAGCAGTACGTC.

This clonotype showed up just a few times. The V call is TRBV28, the J call TRBJ1-1; 10 bases line up with TRBD1. CDR3 length equals 18 residues. The germline gives CDR1 MDHEN, CDR2 SYDVKM. The V and J ends lost 3 bases and 5 bases, in that order; junction bases with no gene match: 15. The CDR3 sequence: CASSFPKTGGVGWTEAFF. The CDR3 DNA reads as TGTGCCAGCAGTTTCCCTAAGACAGGGGGCGTAGGCTGGACTGAAGCTTTCTTT. The whole variable domain, remainder taken from reference TRBV28 and TRBJ1-1, is DVKVTQSSRYLVKRTGEKVFLECVQDMDHENMFWYRQDPGLGLRLIYFSYDVKMKEKGDIPEGYSVSREKKERFSLILESASTNQTSMYLCASSFPKTGGVGWTEAFFGQGTRLTVV.

This chain uses TRBV6-5 with TRBJ1-5, with D perhaps matching TRBD1 (5 bases). Per germline, CDR1 MNHEY and CDR2 SVGAGI. The CDR3 extends over 14 amino acids. The V end lost 2 bases, the J end lost 6 bases, and 11 bases lay between the germline ends. In nucleotides, the CDR3 is TGTGCCAGCAGTTACGGGACCGCCGGTCAGCCCCAGCATTTT. Its translation is CASSYGTAGQPQHF.

This chain connects TRBV7-6 to TRBJ1-5; D is undetermined. Between the trimmed V and J ends, which lost 5 bases and 7 bases, there was a span of 12 bases. This CDR3 contains 13 residues. Germline CDR1 and CDR2: SGHVS and FNYEAQ. The CDR3 DNA sequence: TGTGCCAGCAGCCCCTCTCCCGGACAGCCCCAGCATTTT. Its protein product is CASSPSPGQPQHF.

The rearrangement uses TRBV7-9 and TRBJ2-7; D is ambiguous. Germline values: CDR1 SEHNR, CDR2 FQNEAQ (reference sequence). This CDR3 contains 14 residues. The germline V and J ends were trimmed by 5 bases and 1 base, with 12 bases remaining between them. CDR3 loop: CASSPLGPSYEQYF. The CDR3 bases are TGTGCCAGCAGCCCACTCGGACCGTCCTACGAGCAGTACTTC. The entire variable domain, with the rest obtained from reference TRBV7-9 and TRBJ2-7, is as follows: DTGVSQNPRHKITKRGQNVTFRCDPISEHNRLYWYRQTLGQGPEFLTYFQNEAQLEKSRLLSDRFSAERPKGSFSTLEIQRTEQGDSAMYLCASSPLGPSYEQYFGPGTRLTVT.

In its sample, this clonotype was seen many times. The gene calls are TRBV7-2 and TRBJ2-1; unclear D gene. Trimming took 4 bases from V and 9 from J, leaving 7 bases between them. Germline V gene sequence: CDR1 SGHTA, CDR2 FQGNSA. The CDR3 has 11 amino acids. The CDR3 coding sequence is TGTGCCAGCAGCTGGGCTCTTGAGCAGTTCTTC. Translated: CASSWALEQFF.

The chain combines TRBV12-3 or TRBV12-4 with TRBJ1-4; tentatively, D is TRBD1 (5 bases). V lost 3 bases to trimming and J lost 5 bases, with 19 bases between them. The CDR3 runs 17 residues. The CDR3 sequence: CASSFQGRSESNEKLFF. As DNA, the CDR3 is TGTGCCAGCAGTTTCCAGGGCAGGAGCGAATCAAATGAAAAACTGTTTTTT.

A few counts support this clonotype. This chain uses TRBV27 with TRBJ1-1; D not certain. The CDR3 is made up of 14 amino acids. CDR1 MNHEY and CDR2 SMNVEV come from the germline V gene (reference sequence). The V gene lost 1 base and the J gene lost 7 bases, with 13 bases spanning the gap. The CDR3 region has the DNA TGTGCCAGCAGTTTATACAGTTTGGCAAATGAAGCTTTCTTT. This sequence encodes CASSLYSLANEAFF.

The chain recombines TRBV28 with TRBJ2-3, with a weak D call TRBD1 (5 bases). CDR3 size: 17 residues. Germline V lookup: CDR1 MDHEN, CDR2 SYDVKM. V was trimmed by 6 bases and J by 4 bases, leaving 23 bases between them. The CDR3 region has the DNA TGTGCCAGCAGAGTAGCAGGGCTACCCTCCCGTCCAGATACGCAGTATTTT. Its translation is CASRVAGLPSRPDTQYF.

The chain carries TRBV5-8 and TRBJ1-6, with D hard to call. V lost 10 bases, J lost 10 bases, and 15 bases lay in between. CDR3 length: 12 residues. Germline values: CDR1 SGHTS, CDR2 YDEGEE. For the CDR3, the DNA is TGTGCCGAAAAAGAGATTGAATCACCCCTCCACTTT. Translating it yields CAEKEIESPLHF.

There are a few counts of this clonotype. The rearrangement links TRBV6-1 to TRBJ2-2, with 7 bases lining up with TRBD1. After removal of 6 bases from V and 7 bases from J, the junction contained 17 bases not matched to a gene. CDR1 is MNHNS, CDR2 SASEGT, per germline. The CDR3 runs to 17 residues. CDR3 nucleotides: TGTGCCAGCAGAGTTACTGGGACAGTGCTTAAAGGCGGGGAGCTGTTTTTT. It specifies CASRVTGTVLKGGELFF.

This clonotype was detected ten times or more. V usage is TRBV7-2 and J usage is TRBJ2-7; D is possibly TRBD2 (6 bases). The germline V and J ends were trimmed by 5 bases and 4 bases, with 15 bases remaining between them. CDR3 length equals 14 residues. The germline CDR1 and CDR2 sequences are SGHTA and FQGNSA. The CDR3, as DNA: TGTGCCAGCAGCAGGACGGGGGTCATTTACGAGCAGTACTTC. As protein: CASSRTGVIYEQYF.

The chain combines TRBV5-4 with TRBJ2-7; D is uncertain. V was clipped by 5 bases and J by 1 base, with 1 base between them. CDR1 is SGHNT and CDR2 is YYREEE in the germline V gene (reference sequence). The CDR3 totals 10 residues. CDR3 sequence: CASRSYEQYV. The CDR3 DNA sequence: TGTGCCAGCAGATCCTACGAGCAGTACGTC.

There are many counts of this clonotype. The rearrangement joins TRBV6-6 to TRBJ2-7; D is tentatively TRBD1 or TRBD2 (7 bases each). This CDR3 region has 13 residues. CDR1 and CDR2 from the germline V gene are MNHNY and SVGAGI (reference sequence). V lost 11 bases to trimming and J lost 5 bases, with 19 bases between them. The CDR3 nucleotides are TGTGCCTCCAGGGGGGGTTCGTCAAACGAGCAGTACTTC. Protein: CASRGGSSNEQYF.

This clonotype was picked up a small number of times. The J gene is TRBJ1-1, the V gene TRBV19; no firm D call. The length of the CDR3 is 11 residues. The V gene's germline CDR1 is LNHDA and CDR2 SQIVND (reference sequence). V was shortened by 7 bases and J by 7 bases, with 10 bases between the two germline ends. CDR3: CASTVYHEAFF. DNA for the CDR3: TGTGCCAGTACAGTGTACCATGAAGCTTTCTTT.

This clonotype was counted ten times or more. V gene TRBV12-3 or TRBV12-4 combines with J gene TRBJ2-3; the match to TRBD2 covers 7 bases. V lost 2 bases and J lost 0; bases outside the gene matches: 5. This CDR3 is built from 16 residues. The CDR3 loop reads CASSLLLAESTDTQYF. As DNA, the CDR3 is TGTGCCAGCAGTTTACTCCTAGCGGAGAGCACAGATACGCAGTATTTT.

The chain carries TRBV2 and TRBJ2-3; 8 nucleotides match TRBD2. V was pared by 3 bases and J by 7 bases, with 6 bases of the junction left unmatched. The CDR3 length is 14 residues. CDR1 and CDR2 (germline): SNHLY, FYNNEI. As DNA, the CDR3 is TGTGCCAGCAGTGAGGGTTTAGCGGGGAATACGCAGTATTTT. Encoded protein: CASSEGLAGNTQYF.

A few counts support this clonotype. The chain combines TRBV12-5 with TRBJ1-1; no definite D call. The CDR3 covers 11 residues. Per the germline V gene, CDR1 is LGHNT and CDR2 is FRNRAP. Trimming took 4 bases from V and 8 from J, leaving 8 bases between them. The CDR3, as DNA: TGTGCTAGTGGTTACAAGGGAGAAGCTTTCTTT. Its protein product is CASGYKGEAFF.

This clonotype showed up just a few times. The chain couples TRBV20-1 to TRBJ1-6, with D unclear. Trimming pared 0 bases from V and 8 bases from J, leaving 17 bases between. Germline loops: CDR1 DFQATT, CDR2 SNEGSKA (reference sequence). This CDR3 comprises 16 residues. The CDR3 here is CSARDMSRHSDSPLHF. CDR3 DNA sequence: TGCAGTGCTAGAGATATGAGCAGGCATTCGGATTCACCCCTCCACTTT.

V usage is TRBV6-5 and J usage is TRBJ2-1; tentatively, D is TRBD1 (5 bases). This CDR3 has 14 amino acids. Germline CDR1 MNHEY, CDR2 SVGAGI. The V and J ends lost 2 bases and 3 bases respectively, with 8 bases between them. CDR3: CASSYTGNYNEQFF. In nucleotides, the CDR3 is TGTGCCAGCAGTTACACAGGCAACTACAATGAGCAGTTCTTC.

This sequence joins TRBV11-2 and TRBJ2-3; 7 positions agree with TRBD1. The junction had 6 bases not matched to a gene; V was cut back by 4 bases and J by 2 bases. Germline V gene sequence: CDR1 SGHAT, CDR2 FQNNGV. The CDR3 contains 15 residues. The CDR3 is CASSSGTANTDTQYF. The CDR3 region has the DNA TGTGCCAGCAGCTCCGGGACAGCAAACACAGATACGCAGTATTTT.

This clonotype was recorded many times. A read error may produce the germline difference seen at one junction end. The CDR3 sequence: CASSLGQGGSYEQYF. The CDR3 DNA reads as TGTGCCAGCAGTTTAGGACAGGGGGGCTCCTACGAGCAGTACTTC. The V call is TRBV7-9, the J call TRBJ2-7; 10 bases map to TRBD1. The CDR3 is made up of 15 amino acids. Germline assignment: CDR1 SEHNR and CDR2 FQNEAQ (reference sequence).

The chain recombines TRBV6-2 or TRBV6-3 with TRBJ2-1; D remains unclear. Germline V gene data show CDR1 as MNHEY and CDR2 as SVGEGT. The ends were cut back, 0 bases at V and 3 bases at J, with 12 bases in the middle. The CDR3 has 16 residues. The CDR3 nucleotides read TGTGCCAGCAGTTACTCGGGAACCCCAATCTACAATGAGCAGTTCTTC. It yields the protein CASSYSGTPIYNEQFF.

In its sample, this clonotype was seen many times. This sequence joins TRBV7-2 and TRBJ1-5, with D uncertain. V lost 3 bases and J 0 bases, leaving 21 bases between the germline ends. This CDR3 spans 19 amino acids. CDR1 and CDR2 from the germline V gene are SGHTA and FQGNSA. Here the CDR3 reads CASSFQRTMGTYSNQPQHF. The DNA for the CDR3 is TGTGCCAGCAGCTTTCAACGGACGATGGGCACTTATAGCAATCAGCCCCAGCATTTT.

This chain connects TRBV13 to TRBJ2-1; 8 positions agree with TRBD2. Germline loops: CDR1 PRHDT, CDR2 FYEKMQ (reference sequence). CDR3 length: 15 amino acids. Trimming removed 5 bases from V and 6 bases from J; junction bases left unmatched: 9. The DNA of the CDR3 is TGTGCCAGCAGCATAAGCGGGGGATCATCCAATGAGCAGTTCTTC. Translated: CASSISGGSSNEQFF.

This clonotype was recorded at least ten times. The junction departs from germline at one end; a sequencing error may be responsible. The chain is built from TRBV14 and TRBJ2-3; 8 bases map to TRBD2. Germline V lookup: CDR1 SGHDN, CDR2 FVKESK. The CDR3 contains 16 residues. The CDR3 is CASRQGRAGAPDTQYF. CDR3 in DNA: TGTGCCAGCAGGCAAGGCAGAGCGGGGGCCCCAGATACGCAGTATTTT.

The chain combines TRBV28 with TRBJ2-2, with TRBD1 matching 7 bases. Trimming removed 4 bases from V and 2 bases from J; junction bases left unmatched: 7. This CDR3 is 16 amino acids long. Per the germline V gene, CDR1 is MDHEN and CDR2 is SYDVKM. The CDR3 protein is CASSYDGTANTGELFF. The CDR3 region has the DNA TGTGCCAGCAGTTACGACGGGACAGCCAACACCGGGGAGCTGTTTTTT. The whole variable domain, remainder taken from reference TRBV28 and TRBJ2-2, is DVKVTQSSRYLVKRTGEKVFLECVQDMDHENMFWYRQDPGLGLRLIYFSYDVKMKEKGDIPEGYSVSREKKERFSLILESASTNQTSMYLCASSYDGTANTGELFFGEGSRLTVL.